This TCR beta chain was identified in a study of T cell responses to AZD1222 COVID-19 vaccine. Points from the study as a whole: Regions left unmutated in variants are reportedly the target of nearly half of spike-specific TCRs. A mostly white British donor set with more females was recruited, and clonal diversity was possibly underestimated. Spike-wide coverage was observed for vaccine-associated CD4 TCRs, with dominant responses at 160-218 and 743-854.

Regarding this clone: Antigen: not known.

Data came from immunoSEQ multiplex PCR; TCRdb stores just in-frame clones and leaves some out. Of under 130,000 clones listed, roughly nine tenths are singletons. The germline V and J ends were trimmed by 0 bases and 3 bases, with 12 bases remaining between them. The CDR3 consists of 16 residues. This clonotype was obtained from an adult who received the AZD1222 COVID-19 vaccine. The chain uses TRBV23-1 and TRBJ1-5, with D unclear. TRBV23-1 is annotated as an ORF whose role is uncertain. Sequenced material: peripheral blood, taken 28 days after the second AZD1222 dose. CDR3 region: CASSQSIRAYNQPQHF. CDR3 sequence (DNA): TGCGCCAGCAGTCAATCGATTAGAGCCTACAATCAGCCCCAGCATTTT.